Following are 9 T cell receptor beta chains from one sample sequenced in a study of kidney transplant recipient with SARS-CoV-2 infection. MiXCR, applied by TCRdb to the reads, yields one record per CDR3 protein. The sample holds roughly 230,000 distinct CDR3 sequences, more than 25% seen once. The sequences come from a blood sample, collected at baseline and on day 111 from a kidney transplant recipient. Every receptor here comes from a young adult male patient who had COVID-19 and was a kidney transplant recipient. A share of the T cells may be of graft donor origin.

This clonotype was observed at least ten times. The rearrangement links TRBV5-1 to TRBJ2-3; 13 positions agree with TRBD2. This CDR3 comprises 16 residues. V was clipped by 4 bases and J by 6 bases; unmatched bases: 8. In germline, CDR1 is SGHRS, CDR2 YFSETQ. The CDR3 DNA reads as TGCGCCAGCAGCCCGACGACTAGCGGGAGGCCTGATACGCAGTATTTT. Residues: CASSPTTSGRPDTQYF. The full variable domain, completed using reference TRBV5-1 and TRBJ2-3, is KAGVTQTPRYLIKTRGQQVTLSCSPISGHRSVSWYQQTPGQGLQFLFEYFSETQRNKGNFPGRFSGRQFSNSRSEMNVSTLELGDSALYLCASSPTTSGRPDTQYFGPGTRLTVL.

This clonotype was found many times. The V call is TRBV5-6, the J call TRBJ1-2, with D uncertain. This CDR3 comprises 16 residues. The V end was cut by 7 bases, the J end by 4 bases, with 23 bases between. Germline-derived CDR1 and CDR2 are SGHDT and YYEEEE. The CDR3 sequence: CASAIDNSRKTYGYTF. CDR3 sequence (DNA): TGTGCCAGCGCTATAGACAATAGTCGAAAGACCTATGGCTACACCTTC.

Many counts were recorded for this clonotype. The rearrangement links TRBV18 to TRBJ1-6, with TRBD1 identical over 7 bases. CDR1 and CDR2 from the germline V gene are KGHSH and LQKENI. The CDR3 sequence is 15 residues long. V lost 3 bases and J lost 8; bases outside the gene matches: 7. CDR3 sequence reads: CASSPWTGSDSPLHF. Here the CDR3 DNA reads TGTGCCAGCTCACCCTGGACAGGAAGTGATTCACCCCTCCACTTT.

Turning to this clonotype: Being one base from a much bigger clone, this may be a read error. The chain combines TRBV3-1 with TRBJ2-2, with D unresolved. Deletions cut 4 bases from V and 5 bases from J, with 23 bases between. The CDR3 runs 18 residues. Germline values: CDR1 LGHDT, CDR2 YNNKEL (reference sequence). In DNA, the CDR3 is TGTGCCAGCAGCCTCACAGATCCCATTTCAGGCTTGACCGGGGAGCTGTTTTTT. This sequence encodes CASSLTDPISGLTGELFF.

Note on this clonotype: This may be a read error: a much more frequent sequence differs by one nucleotide. The chain uses TRBV27 and TRBJ1-1; D not certain. Germline V lookup: CDR1 MNHEY, CDR2 SMNVEV (reference sequence). CDR3 length: 15 amino acids. The CDR3 loop reads CASSTKTHMNAEAFF. CDR3 bases: TGTGCCAGCAGTACTAAGACCCACATGAACGCTGAAGCTTTCTTT.

This clonotype was found many times. V is TRBV25-1 and J is TRBJ1-2; unclear D gene. The V and J ends lost 5 bases and 4 bases respectively, with 23 bases between them. This CDR3 has 17 residues. The germline V gene encodes CDR1 MGHDK and CDR2 SYGVNS. CDR3 region: CASSKAGELGKTYGYTF. The DNA of the CDR3 is TGTGCCAGCAGTAAAGCAGGAGAACTGGGAAAGACCTATGGCTACACCTTC.

This clonotype is a singleton in its sample. This clone may be a read error of a much larger clone one base away. The chain employs TRBV20-1 and TRBJ2-2; D not certain. Per the germline V gene, CDR1 is DFQATT and CDR2 is SNEGSKA (reference sequence). CDR3 length: 14 residues. The CDR3 region is CSAGDYKGPGELFF. The DNA for the CDR3 is TGCAGTGCTGGAGATTACAAGGGTCCCGGGGAGCTGTTTTTT.

This clonotype has ten or more counts. The J gene is TRBJ2-7, the V gene TRBV5-1; 9 bases line up with TRBD1. This CDR3 is 15 amino acids long. Germline CDR1 and CDR2: SGHRS and YFSETQ. V dropped 2 bases and J dropped 5; count of bases not matched to a gene: 8. DNA for the CDR3: TGCGCCAGCAGCTTAATCGGGACAGGGCGGGACGAGCAGTACTTC. It specifies CASSLIGTGRDEQYF.

The chain is built from TRBV6-2 or TRBV6-3 and TRBJ1-2; D is uncertain. The V end was cut by 4 bases, the J end by 4 bases, with 22 bases between. Germline values: CDR1 MNHEY, CDR2 SVGEGT. The CDR3 has 17 residues. In DNA, the CDR3 is TGTGCCAGCAGTTGGGAGAACTGCATCGGAAAGGCCTATGGCTACACCTTC. Protein: CASSWENCIGKAYGYTF.